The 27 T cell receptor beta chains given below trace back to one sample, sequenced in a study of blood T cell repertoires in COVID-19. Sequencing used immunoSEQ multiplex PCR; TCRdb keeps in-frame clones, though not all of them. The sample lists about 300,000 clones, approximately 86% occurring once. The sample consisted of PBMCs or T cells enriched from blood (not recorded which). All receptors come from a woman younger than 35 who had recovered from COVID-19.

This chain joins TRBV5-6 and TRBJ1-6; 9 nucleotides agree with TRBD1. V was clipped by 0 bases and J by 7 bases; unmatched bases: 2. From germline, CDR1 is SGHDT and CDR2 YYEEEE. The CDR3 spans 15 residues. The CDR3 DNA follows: TGTGCCAGCAGCTTGGGGACAGGGGAGAATTCACCCCTCCACTTT. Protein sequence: CASSLGTGENSPLHF.

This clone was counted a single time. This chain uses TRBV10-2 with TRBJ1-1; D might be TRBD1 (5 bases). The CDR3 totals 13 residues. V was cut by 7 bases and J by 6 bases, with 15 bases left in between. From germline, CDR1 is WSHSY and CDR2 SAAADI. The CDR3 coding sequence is TGCGCCAGCATGGGGGGTTTGACGGCTGAAGCTTTCTTT. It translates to CASMGGLTAEAFF.

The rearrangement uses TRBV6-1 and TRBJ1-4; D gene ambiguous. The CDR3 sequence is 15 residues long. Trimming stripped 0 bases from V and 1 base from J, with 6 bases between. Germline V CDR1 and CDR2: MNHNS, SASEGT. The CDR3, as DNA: TGTGCCAGCAGTGAAGCGGCGGGAACTAATGAAAAACTGTTTTTT. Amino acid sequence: CASSEAAGTNEKLFF.

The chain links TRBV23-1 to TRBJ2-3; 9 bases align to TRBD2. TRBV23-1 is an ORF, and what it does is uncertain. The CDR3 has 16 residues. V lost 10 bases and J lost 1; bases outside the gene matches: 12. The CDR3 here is CATQTGGRAGTDTQYF. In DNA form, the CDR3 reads TGCGCCACCCAAACTGGCGGGAGGGCGGGCACAGATACGCAGTATTTT.

CDR3 DNA sequence: TGTGCCAGCAGTGCCGGTGGCGGACTAGCGGGAGGGCGGTATGCCGGGGAGCTGTTTTTT. Translated, it gives CASSAGGGLAGGRYAGELFF. This chain connects TRBV6-1 to TRBJ2-2, with 15 bases that match TRBD2. The V gene end was trimmed by 4 bases and the J gene end by 6 bases; junction bases not matched to a gene: 15. The CDR3 has 20 residues. CDR1 is MNHNS, CDR2 SASEGT, per germline.

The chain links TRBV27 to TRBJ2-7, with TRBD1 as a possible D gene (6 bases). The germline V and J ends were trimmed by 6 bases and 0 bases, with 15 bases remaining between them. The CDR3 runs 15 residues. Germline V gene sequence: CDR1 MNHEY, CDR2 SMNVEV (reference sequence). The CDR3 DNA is TGTGCCAGCAGACAAACAGGGTTGAGCTCCTACGAGCAGTACTTC. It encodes CASRQTGLSSYEQYF.

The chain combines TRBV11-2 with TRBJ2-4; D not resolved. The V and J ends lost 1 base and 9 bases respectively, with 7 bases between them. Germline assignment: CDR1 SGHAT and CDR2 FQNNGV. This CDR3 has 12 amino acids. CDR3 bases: TGTGCCAGCAGCTTAGGAACTCTCATTCAGTACTTC. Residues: CASSLGTLIQYF.

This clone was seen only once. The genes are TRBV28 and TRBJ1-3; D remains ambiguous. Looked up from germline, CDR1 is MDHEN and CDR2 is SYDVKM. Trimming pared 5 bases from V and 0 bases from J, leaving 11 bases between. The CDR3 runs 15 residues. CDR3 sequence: CASSPRLTSGNTIYF. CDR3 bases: TGTGCCAGCAGTCCACGACTCACCTCTGGAAACACCATATATTTT. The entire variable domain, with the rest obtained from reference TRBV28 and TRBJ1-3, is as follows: DVKVTQSSRYLVKRTGEKVFLECVQDMDHENMFWYRQDPGLGLRLIYFSYDVKMKEKGDIPEGYSVSREKKERFSLILESASTNQTSMYLCASSPRLTSGNTIYFGEGSWLTVV.

CDR3 DNA sequence: TGTGCCAGCTCACCACAGACAGGCCGGTGGAACACTGAAGCTTTCTTT. Translating gives CASSPQTGRWNTEAFF. V usage is TRBV18 and J usage is TRBJ1-1; possibly TRBD1 for D (6 bases). The CDR3 totals 16 residues. The V and J ends lost 1 base and 1 base respectively, with 13 bases between them. CDR1 and CDR2 from the germline V gene are KGHSH and LQKENI. Looking up the rest from reference TRBV18 and TRBJ1-1 gives the full variable domain: NAGVMQNPRHLVRRRGQEARLRCSPMKGHSHVYWYRQLPEEGLKFMVYLQKENIIDESGMPKERFSAEFPKEGPSILRIQQVVRGDSAAYFCASSPQTGRWNTEAFFGQGTRLTVV.

The CDR3 DNA reads as TGCGCCAGCAGGGAAGGGGACAGCCGCTCTGGAAACACCATATATTTT. Its protein product is CASREGDSRSGNTIYF. The chain joins TRBV5-1 to TRBJ1-3, with 7 bases matching TRBD1. The CDR3 is made up of 16 amino acids. After removal of 5 bases from V and 0 bases from J, the junction contained 8 bases not matched to a gene. Germline CDR1 is SGHRS and CDR2 is YFSETQ.

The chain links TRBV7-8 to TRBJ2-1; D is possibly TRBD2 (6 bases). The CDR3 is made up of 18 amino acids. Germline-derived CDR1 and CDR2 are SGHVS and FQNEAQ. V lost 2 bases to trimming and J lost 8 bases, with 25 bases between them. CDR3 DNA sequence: TGTGCCAGCAGCTTACGCCCAGTGGTTCCCGGGAGTGAGGATGAGCAGTTCTTC. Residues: CASSLRPVVPGSEDEQFF.

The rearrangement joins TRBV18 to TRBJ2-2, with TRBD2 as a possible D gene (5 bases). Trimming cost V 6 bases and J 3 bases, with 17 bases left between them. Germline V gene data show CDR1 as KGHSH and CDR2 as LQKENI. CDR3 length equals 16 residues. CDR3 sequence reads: CASSSQGSADTGELFF. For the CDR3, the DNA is TGTGCCAGCTCCTCCCAAGGGAGTGCGGACACCGGGGAGCTGTTTTTT.

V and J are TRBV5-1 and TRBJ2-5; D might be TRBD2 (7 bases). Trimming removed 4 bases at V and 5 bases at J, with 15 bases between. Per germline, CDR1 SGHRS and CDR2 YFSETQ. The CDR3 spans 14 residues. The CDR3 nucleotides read TGCGCCAGCAGCCTAGGACTAGGGGGGGAGACCCAGTACTTC. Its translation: CASSLGLGGETQYF. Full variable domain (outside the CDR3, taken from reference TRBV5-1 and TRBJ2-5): KAGVTQTPRYLIKTRGQQVTLSCSPISGHRSVSWYQQTPGQGLQFLFEYFSETQRNKGNFPGRFSGRQFSNSRSEMNVSTLELGDSALYLCASSLGLGGETQYFGPGTRLLVL.

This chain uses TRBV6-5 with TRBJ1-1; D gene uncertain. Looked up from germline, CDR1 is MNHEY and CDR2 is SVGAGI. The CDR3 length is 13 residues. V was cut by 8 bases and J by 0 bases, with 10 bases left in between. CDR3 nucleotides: TGTGCCAGCGGAAGGAGTGTGAACACTGAAGCTTTCTTT. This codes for CASGRSVNTEAFF.

In DNA, the CDR3 is TGTGCCAGCAGTTTAGCGGGGAGGGAGACCCAGTACTTC. Its protein is CASSLAGRETQYF. The chain joins TRBV27 to TRBJ2-5, with TRBD2 as a possible D gene (6 bases). The ends were cut back, 2 bases at V and 5 bases at J, with 9 bases in the middle. Germline CDR1 MNHEY, CDR2 SMNVEV (reference sequence). The CDR3 is 13 residues long.

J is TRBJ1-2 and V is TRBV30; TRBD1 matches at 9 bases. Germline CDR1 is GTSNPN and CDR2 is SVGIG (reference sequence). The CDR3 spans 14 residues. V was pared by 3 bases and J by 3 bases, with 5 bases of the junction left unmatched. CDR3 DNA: TGTGCCTGGAGCACCGGGACAGGGTACTATGGCTACACCTTC. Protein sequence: CAWSTGTGYYGYTF.

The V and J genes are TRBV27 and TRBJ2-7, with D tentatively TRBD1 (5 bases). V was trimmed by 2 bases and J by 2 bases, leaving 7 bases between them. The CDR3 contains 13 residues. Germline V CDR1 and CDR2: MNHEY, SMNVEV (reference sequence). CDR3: CASSLRGPYEQYF. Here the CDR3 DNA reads TGTGCCAGCAGTTTAAGGGGCCCCTACGAGCAGTACTTC.

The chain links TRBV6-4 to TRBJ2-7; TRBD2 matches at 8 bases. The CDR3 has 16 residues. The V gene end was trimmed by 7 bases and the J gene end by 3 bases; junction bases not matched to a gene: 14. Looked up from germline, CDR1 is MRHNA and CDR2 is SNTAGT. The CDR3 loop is CASTEGDSGVNYEQYF. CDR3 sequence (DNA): TGTGCCAGCACCGAGGGGGATAGCGGGGTGAACTACGAGCAGTACTTC.

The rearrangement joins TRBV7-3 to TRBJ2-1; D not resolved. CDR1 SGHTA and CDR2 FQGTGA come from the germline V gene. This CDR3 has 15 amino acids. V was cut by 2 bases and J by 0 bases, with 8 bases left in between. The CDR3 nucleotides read TGTGCCAGCAGCTTAGTATTAAACTCCTACAATGAGCAGTTCTTC. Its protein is CASSLVLNSYNEQFF.

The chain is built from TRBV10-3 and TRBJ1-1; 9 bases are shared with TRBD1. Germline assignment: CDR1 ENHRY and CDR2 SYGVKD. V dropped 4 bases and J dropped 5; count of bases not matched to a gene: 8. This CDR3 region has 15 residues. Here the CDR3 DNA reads TGTGCCATCAGTGCCCCGGACAGGGGACGGACTGAAGCTTTCTTT. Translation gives CAISAPDRGRTEAFF.

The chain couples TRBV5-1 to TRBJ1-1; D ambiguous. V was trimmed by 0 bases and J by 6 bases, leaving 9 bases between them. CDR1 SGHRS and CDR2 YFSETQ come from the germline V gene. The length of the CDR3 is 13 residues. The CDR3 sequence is CASSLDPSAEAFF. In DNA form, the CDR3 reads TGCGCCAGCAGCTTGGACCCGAGCGCTGAAGCTTTCTTT.

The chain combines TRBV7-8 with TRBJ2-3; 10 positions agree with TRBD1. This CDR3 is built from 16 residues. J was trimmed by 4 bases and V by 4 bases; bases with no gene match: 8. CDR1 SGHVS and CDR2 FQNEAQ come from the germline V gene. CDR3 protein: CASSSGSGQGADTQYF. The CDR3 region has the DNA TGTGCCAGCAGCTCCGGATCAGGACAGGGGGCAGATACGCAGTATTTT.

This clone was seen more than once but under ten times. CDR3 nucleotide sequence: TGCGCCAGCAGCCAAGTATACGGCCAAGAGACCCAGTACTTC. Encoded protein: CASSQVYGQETQYF. The chain couples TRBV4-1 to TRBJ2-5; no firm D call. Between the trimmed V and J ends, which lost 1 base and 1 base, there was a span of 7 bases. Per germline, CDR1 MGHRA and CDR2 YSYEKL. CDR3 length: 14 amino acids.

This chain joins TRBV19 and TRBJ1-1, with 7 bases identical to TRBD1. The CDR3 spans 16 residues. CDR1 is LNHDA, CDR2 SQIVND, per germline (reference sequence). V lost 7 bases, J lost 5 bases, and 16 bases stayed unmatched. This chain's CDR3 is CASNRVQGTRWTEAFF. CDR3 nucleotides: TGTGCCAGTAATCGGGTACAGGGGACTAGGTGGACTGAAGCTTTCTTT.

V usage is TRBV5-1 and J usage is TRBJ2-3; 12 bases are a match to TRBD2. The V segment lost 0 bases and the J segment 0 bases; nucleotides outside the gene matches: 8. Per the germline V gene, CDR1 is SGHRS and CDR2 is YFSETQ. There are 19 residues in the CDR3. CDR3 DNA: TGCGCCAGCAGCTTGGAATATGTAGGGACTAGCGGGAGCACAGATACGCAGTATTTT. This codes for CASSLEYVGTSGSTDTQYF.

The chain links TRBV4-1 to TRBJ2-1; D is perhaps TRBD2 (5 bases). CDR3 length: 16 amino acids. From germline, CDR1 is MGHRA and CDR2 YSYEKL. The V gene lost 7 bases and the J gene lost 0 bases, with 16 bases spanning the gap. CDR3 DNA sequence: TGCGCCAGCACCTCATCGGGGATCAGCTCCTACAATGAGCAGTTCTTC. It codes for CASTSSGISSYNEQFF.

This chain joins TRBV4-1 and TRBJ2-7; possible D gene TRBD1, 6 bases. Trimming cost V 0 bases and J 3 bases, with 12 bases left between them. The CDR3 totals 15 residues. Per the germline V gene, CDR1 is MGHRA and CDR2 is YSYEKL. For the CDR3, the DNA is TGCGCCAGCAGCCAAGACAGGGGTCTCGTCTACGAGCAGTACTTC. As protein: CASSQDRGLVYEQYF.